The 10 T cell receptor beta chains listed next were all sequenced from one sample in a study of shared clonotypes between healthy human individuals. TCRdb's copy holds only in-frame clones and misses some; the assay was immunoSEQ multiplex PCR. The profile covers about 1 million clones, with approximately 68% appearing a single time and approximately 1.5% taken by the ten largest. The sequenced sample was memory CD4+ T cells sorted from blood. Subset defined: CD45RA-negative fraction. The receptors were gathered from a man aged 18 to 29 in good health.

This clone occurred a few times. The CDR3 DNA is TGTGCCAGCAGCCCGTGGTCCCAAGAGACCCAGTACTTC. Translated: CASSPWSQETQYF. This chain joins TRBV2 and TRBJ2-5, with D uncertain. CDR1 is SNHLY and CDR2 is FYNNEI in the germline V gene. CDR3 size: 13 residues. The germline V and J ends were trimmed by 6 bases and 1 base, with 9 bases remaining between them.

Notes on this clone: The same CDR3 also results from other DNA sequences found in this sample. The rearrangement joins TRBV6-5 to TRBJ2-7; no firm D call. The CDR3 loop spans 14 amino acids. Trimming cost V 0 bases and J 0 bases, with 6 bases left between them. Germline CDR1 and CDR2: MNHEY and SVGAGI. CDR3 loop: CASSYSGGSYEQYF. The DNA for the CDR3 is TGTGCCAGCAGTTACTCGGGCGGCTCCTACGAGCAGTACTTC.

V gene TRBV30 combines with J gene TRBJ1-2; tentatively, D is TRBD1 (6 bases). Trimming took 3 bases from V and 7 from J, leaving 15 bases between them. The V gene's germline CDR1 is GTSNPN and CDR2 SVGIG (reference sequence). The CDR3 loop spans 13 amino acids. The DNA of the CDR3 is TGTGCCTGGAGCCAGATTCTAGGGGGTGGCTACACCTTC. Amino acid sequence: CAWSQILGGGYTF.

The chain links TRBV27 to TRBJ2-3, with D possibly being TRBD2 (6 bases). The V gene's germline CDR1 is MNHEY and CDR2 SMNVEV (reference sequence). The germline V and J ends were trimmed by 5 bases and 5 bases, with 20 bases remaining between them. The CDR3 runs to 16 residues. The CDR3, as DNA: TGTGCCAGCAGTCCAAGGACCACGCGGGGTCAAGATACGCAGTATTTT. Translated, it gives CASSPRTTRGQDTQYF.

The chain is built from TRBV7-2 and TRBJ2-7; 9 bases are shared with TRBD2. Germline values: CDR1 SGHTA, CDR2 FQGNSA. The V segment lost 1 base and the J segment 0 bases; nucleotides outside the gene matches: 4. The CDR3 consists of 16 residues. CDR3 in DNA: TGTGCCAGCAGCTTAGTGGGCGGGAGGGCCTCCTACGAGCAGTACTTC. Protein: CASSLVGGRASYEQYF.

Points on this clone: Additional DNA sequences in this sample encode the identical CDR3. The chain is built from TRBV29-1 and TRBJ2-3, with a tentative D call TRBD1 (5 bases). The CDR3 loop spans 15 amino acids. V was cut by 1 base and J by 1 base, with 12 bases left in between. Germline-derived CDR1 and CDR2 are SQVTM and ANQGSEA. The DNA for the CDR3 is TGCAGCGTTGAAGGGCAGGGTCTGGGCACAGATACGCAGTATTTT. Protein product: CSVEGQGLGTDTQYF.

CDR3 protein: CASSFSTLNYGYTF. For the CDR3, the DNA is TGTGCCAGCAGTTTCTCGACCCTGAACTATGGCTACACCTTC. V usage is TRBV28 and J usage is TRBJ1-2; the D is unclear. Germline CDR1 MDHEN, CDR2 SYDVKM. The CDR3 has 14 residues. Trimming removed 3 bases at V and 2 bases at J, with 10 bases between.

The rearrangement joins TRBV10-3 to TRBJ2-5; 7 nucleotides line up with TRBD1. The germline gives CDR1 ENHRY, CDR2 SYGVKD. V dropped 4 bases and J dropped 5; count of bases not matched to a gene: 7. The CDR3 is 14 residues long. In nucleotides, the CDR3 is TGTGCCATCAGTGTACAGGGGTCGGGGGAGACCCAGTACTTC. Translation gives CAISVQGSGETQYF.

The chain links TRBV13 to TRBJ1-1; the match to TRBD1 covers 7 bases. Germline assignment: CDR1 PRHDT and CDR2 FYEKMQ (reference sequence). V trimming: 3 bases; J trimming: 6 bases; junction bases outside the gene matches: 4. This CDR3 has 13 amino acids. In nucleotides, the CDR3 is TGTGCCAGCAGCTTTGTTCAGGGGGCTGAAGCTTTCTTT. This encodes CASSFVQGAEAFF.

This chain joins TRBV7-2 and TRBJ2-1, with 8 bases fitting TRBD2. Germline lookup yields CDR1 SGHTA and CDR2 FQGNSA. Trimming took 3 bases from V and 8 from J; bases not matched to a gene: 6. This CDR3 has 14 residues. The CDR3, as DNA: TGTGCCAGCAGCTTGAGGAGCGGGAGATATGAGCAGTTCTTC. It yields the protein CASSLRSGRYEQFF. Full variable domain (rest looked up from reference TRBV7-2 and TRBJ2-1): GAGVSQSPSNKVTEKGKDVELRCDPISGHTALYWYRQSLGQGLEFLIYFQGNSAPDKSGLPSDRFSAERTGGSVSTLTIQRTQQEDSAVYLCASSLRSGRYEQFFGPGTRLTVL.